The 8 T cell receptor beta chains reported below all come from one sample, sequenced in a study of Ad26.COV2.S vaccination and SARS-CoV-2 variants. Using immunoSEQ multiplex PCR, the repertoire was profiled, and TCRdb retains in-frame clones only, with some absent. The sample consists of about 350,000 clones, about 89% of them appearing once. Indicated treatment: 15 to 20 received Ad26.COV2.S at low or high dose, single or two shots; 5 received placebo; per-sample allocation not given. Samples analyzed were those drawn on day 63 after the first vaccine or placebo injection. Source: peripheral blood, taken in a trial of Ad26.COV2.S vaccine versus placebo. The receptors derive from a person between 18 and 60 years old who received the Ad26.COV2.S COVID-19 vaccine or a placebo.

The V call is TRBV6-4, the J call TRBJ1-5, with D unresolved. Germline-derived CDR1 and CDR2 are MRHNA and SNTAGT. V was clipped by 8 bases and J by 0 bases, with 11 bases between them. This CDR3 region has 14 residues. CDR3 coding DNA: TGTGCCAGCGTTATGAACTATAGCAATCAGCCCCAGCATTTT. Protein: CASVMNYSNQPQHF.

CDR3 bases: TGTGCCAGTAGTATCGACAGCAGAGACCAGCCCCAGCATTTT. Residues: CASSIDSRDQPQHF. The V gene is TRBV19, the J gene TRBJ1-5, with TRBD1 as a possible D gene (5 bases). V was cut by 3 bases and J by 7 bases, with 13 bases left in between. Germline-derived CDR1 and CDR2 are LNHDA and SQIVND (reference sequence). CDR3 length: 14 residues.

The chain joins TRBV7-6 to TRBJ2-2, with a possible D match to TRBD2 (6 bases). The CDR3 loop spans 18 amino acids. Between the trimmed V and J ends, which lost 2 bases and 5 bases, there was a span of 21 bases. Germline CDR1 is SGHVS and CDR2 is FNYEAQ. The CDR3, as DNA: TGTGCCAGCAGCTTAAGGGGTCCAACCTGGCGGGGTACCGGGGAGCTGTTTTTT. Translating it yields CASSLRGPTWRGTGELFF.

The chain couples TRBV5-1 to TRBJ2-5; the D is unclear. The CDR3 sequence is 16 residues long. V lost 4 bases, J lost 4 bases, and 20 bases lay in between. Germline loops: CDR1 SGHRS, CDR2 YFSETQ. The CDR3 reads CASSTSWASLGETQYF. Written as DNA, the CDR3 is TGCGCCAGCAGCACCTCTTGGGCCTCCTTGGGAGAGACCCAGTACTTC.

CDR3 DNA sequence: TGTGCTAGTGGGGATCACGCCTCCTACGAGCAGTACTTC. As protein: CASGDHASYEQYF. J is TRBJ2-7 and V is TRBV12-5; D gene unclear. The CDR3 sequence is 13 residues long. V was clipped by 6 bases and J by 0 bases, with 9 bases between them. Germline CDR1 reads LGHNT; CDR2 reads FRNRAP.

In nucleotides, the CDR3 is TGTGCCAGTAGTATTGACGGGACCTATGGCTACACCTTC. Translating it yields CASSIDGTYGYTF. This chain links TRBV19 with TRBJ1-2; weak D call: TRBD1 (5 bases). Per germline, CDR1 LNHDA and CDR2 SQIVND (reference sequence). V lost 3 bases, J lost 4 bases, and 9 bases lay in between. The CDR3 has 13 amino acids.

This chain links TRBV7-2 with TRBJ2-1; 9 bases line up with TRBD2. This CDR3 spans 15 amino acids. V shed 6 bases and J 3 bases; nucleotides not matched to a gene: 6. Germline CDR1 is SGHTA and CDR2 is FQGNSA. The CDR3 loop is CASSRTSEHYNEQFF. Written as DNA, the CDR3 is TGTGCCAGCAGTCGGACTAGCGAACACTACAATGAGCAGTTCTTC.

The chain is built from TRBV14 and TRBJ2-5; 7 bases agree with TRBD2. CDR3 length equals 16 residues. V shed 0 bases and J 2 bases; nucleotides not matched to a gene: 6. Looked up from germline, CDR1 is SGHDN and CDR2 is FVKESK. CDR3 region: CASSQDMGGWQETQYF. The CDR3 coding sequence is TGTGCCAGCAGCCAAGATATGGGGGGGTGGCAAGAGACCCAGTACTTC.